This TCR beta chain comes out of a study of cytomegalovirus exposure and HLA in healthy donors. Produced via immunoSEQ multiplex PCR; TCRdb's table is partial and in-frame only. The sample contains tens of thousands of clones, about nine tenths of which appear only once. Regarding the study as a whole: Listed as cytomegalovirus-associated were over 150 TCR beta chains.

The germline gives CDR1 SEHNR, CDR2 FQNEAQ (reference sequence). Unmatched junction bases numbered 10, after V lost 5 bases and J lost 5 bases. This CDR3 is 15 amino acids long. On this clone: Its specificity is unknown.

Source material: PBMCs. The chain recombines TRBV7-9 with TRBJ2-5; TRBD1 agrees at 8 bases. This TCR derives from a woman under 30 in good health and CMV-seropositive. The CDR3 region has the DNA TGTGCCAGCAGCGAACGGACAGGGCGGGTGGAGACCCAGTACTTC. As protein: CASSERTGRVETQYF.